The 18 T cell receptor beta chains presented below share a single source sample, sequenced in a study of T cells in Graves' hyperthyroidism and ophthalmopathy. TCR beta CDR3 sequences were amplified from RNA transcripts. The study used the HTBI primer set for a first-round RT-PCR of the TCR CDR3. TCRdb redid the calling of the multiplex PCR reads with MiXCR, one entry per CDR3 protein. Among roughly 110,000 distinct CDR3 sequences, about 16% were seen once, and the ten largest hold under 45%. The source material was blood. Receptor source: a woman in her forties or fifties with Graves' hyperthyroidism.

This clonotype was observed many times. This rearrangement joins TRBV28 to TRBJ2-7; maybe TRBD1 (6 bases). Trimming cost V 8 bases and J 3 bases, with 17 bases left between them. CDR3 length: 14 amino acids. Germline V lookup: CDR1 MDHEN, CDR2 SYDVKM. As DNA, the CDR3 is TGTGCCAGCCAGAATCCAGGGGAATACTACGAGCAGTACTTC. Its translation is CASQNPGEYYEQYF. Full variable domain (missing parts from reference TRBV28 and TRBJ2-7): DVKVTQSSRYLVKRTGEKVFLECVQDMDHENMFWYRQDPGLGLRLIYFSYDVKMKEKGDIPEGYSVSREKKERFSLILESASTNQTSMYLCASQNPGEYYEQYFGPGTRLTVT.

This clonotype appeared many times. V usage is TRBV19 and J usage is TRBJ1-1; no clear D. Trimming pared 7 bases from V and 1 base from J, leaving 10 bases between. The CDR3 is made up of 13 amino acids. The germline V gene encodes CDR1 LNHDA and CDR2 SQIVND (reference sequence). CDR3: CASKWGTNTEAFF. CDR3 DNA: TGTGCCAGTAAGTGGGGAACGAACACTGAAGCTTTCTTT.

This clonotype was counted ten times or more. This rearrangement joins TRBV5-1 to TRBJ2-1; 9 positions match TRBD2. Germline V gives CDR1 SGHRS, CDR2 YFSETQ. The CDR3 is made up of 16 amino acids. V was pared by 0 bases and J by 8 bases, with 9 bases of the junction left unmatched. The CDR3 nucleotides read TGCGCCAGCAGCTTGGTGTCTAGCGGGATAGGGGATGAGCAGTTCTTC. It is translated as CASSLVSSGIGDEQFF.

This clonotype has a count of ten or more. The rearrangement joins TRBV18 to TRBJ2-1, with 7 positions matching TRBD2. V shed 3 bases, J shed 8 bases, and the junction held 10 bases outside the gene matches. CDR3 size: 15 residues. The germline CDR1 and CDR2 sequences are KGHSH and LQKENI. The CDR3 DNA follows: TGTGCCAGCTCACCTAGATCCGGGGGAGGGGATGAGCAGTTCTTC. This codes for CASSPRSGGGDEQFF.

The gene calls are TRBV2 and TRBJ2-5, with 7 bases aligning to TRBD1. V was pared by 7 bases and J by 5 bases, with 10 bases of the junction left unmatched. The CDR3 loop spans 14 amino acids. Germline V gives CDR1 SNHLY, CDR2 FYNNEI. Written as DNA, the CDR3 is TGTGCCAGCAAACAGGGGATAGGCCGGGAGACCCAGTACTTC. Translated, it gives CASKQGIGRETQYF.

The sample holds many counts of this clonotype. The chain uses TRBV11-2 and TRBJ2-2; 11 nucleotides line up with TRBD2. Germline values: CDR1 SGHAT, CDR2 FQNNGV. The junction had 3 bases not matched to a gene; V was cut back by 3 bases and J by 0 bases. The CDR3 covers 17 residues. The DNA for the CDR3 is TGTGCCAGCAGCTTTAGACTAGCGGGGACGAACACCGGGGAGCTGTTTTTT. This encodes CASSFRLAGTNTGELFF. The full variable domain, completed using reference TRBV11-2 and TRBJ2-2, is EAGVAQSPRYKIIEKRQSVAFWCNPISGHATLYWYQQILGQGPKLLIQFQNNGVVDDSQLPKDRFSAERLKGVDSTLKIQPAKLEDSAVYLCASSFRLAGTNTGELFFGEGSRLTVL.

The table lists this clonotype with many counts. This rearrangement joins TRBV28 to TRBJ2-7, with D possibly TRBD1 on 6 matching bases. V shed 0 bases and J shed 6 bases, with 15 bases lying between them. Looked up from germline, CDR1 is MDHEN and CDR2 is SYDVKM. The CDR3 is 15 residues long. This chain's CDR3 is CASSLWAGDMREQYF. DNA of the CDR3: TGTGCCAGCAGTTTATGGGCAGGGGACATGCGCGAGCAGTACTTC.

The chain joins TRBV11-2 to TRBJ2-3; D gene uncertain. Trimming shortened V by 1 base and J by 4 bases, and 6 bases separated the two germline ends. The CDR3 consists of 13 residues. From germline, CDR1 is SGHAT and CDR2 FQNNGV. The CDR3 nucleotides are TGTGCCAGCAGCTTAGGTCGCGCAGATACGCAGTATTTT. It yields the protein CASSLGRADTQYF.

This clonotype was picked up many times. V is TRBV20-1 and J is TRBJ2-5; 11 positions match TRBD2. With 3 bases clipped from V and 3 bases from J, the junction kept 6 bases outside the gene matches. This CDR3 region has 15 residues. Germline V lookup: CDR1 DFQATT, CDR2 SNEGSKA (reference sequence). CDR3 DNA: TGCAGTGCTAGGGAACTAGCGGGAGTAGAAGAGACCCAGTACTTC. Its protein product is CSARELAGVEETQYF.

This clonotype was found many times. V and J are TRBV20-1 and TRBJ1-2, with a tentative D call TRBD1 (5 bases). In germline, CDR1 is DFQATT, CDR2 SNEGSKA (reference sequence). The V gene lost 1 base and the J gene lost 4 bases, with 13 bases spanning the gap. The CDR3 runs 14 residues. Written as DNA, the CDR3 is TGCAGTGCTAGAGTTCAGGGAGATCGCTATGGCTACACCTTC. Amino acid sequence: CSARVQGDRYGYTF.

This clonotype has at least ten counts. CDR3 sequence (DNA): TGTGCCAGCAGCTTAGGCCACGGTCCCACCGGGGAGCTGTTTTTT. Translated: CASSLGHGPTGELFF. The chain couples TRBV7-2 to TRBJ2-2; unclear D gene. The CDR3 has 15 amino acids. The germline V and J ends were trimmed by 1 base and 4 bases, with 10 bases remaining between them. The germline CDR1 and CDR2 sequences are SGHTA and FQGNSA.

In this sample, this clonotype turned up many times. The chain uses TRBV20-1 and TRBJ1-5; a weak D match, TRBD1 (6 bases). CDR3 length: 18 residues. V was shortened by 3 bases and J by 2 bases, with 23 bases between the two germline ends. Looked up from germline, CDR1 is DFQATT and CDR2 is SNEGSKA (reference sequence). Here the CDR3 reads CSARGHALGSGGNQPQHF. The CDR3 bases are TGCAGTGCTAGGGGACACGCTCTGGGGTCTGGAGGCAATCAGCCCCAGCATTTT.

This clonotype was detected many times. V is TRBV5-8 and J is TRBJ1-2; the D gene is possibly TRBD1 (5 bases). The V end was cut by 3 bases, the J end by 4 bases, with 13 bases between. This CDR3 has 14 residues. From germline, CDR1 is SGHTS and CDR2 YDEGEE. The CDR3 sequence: CASSSTERIYGYTF. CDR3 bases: TGTGCCAGCAGCTCGACAGAGAGGATCTATGGCTACACCTTC.

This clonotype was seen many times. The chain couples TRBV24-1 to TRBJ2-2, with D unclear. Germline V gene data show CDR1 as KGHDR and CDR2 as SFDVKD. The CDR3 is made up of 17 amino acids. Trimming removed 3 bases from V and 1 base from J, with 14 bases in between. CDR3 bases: TGTGCCACCAGTGATCCCTCCGAGTTAGGGAACACCGGGGAGCTGTTTTTT. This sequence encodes CATSDPSELGNTGELFF.

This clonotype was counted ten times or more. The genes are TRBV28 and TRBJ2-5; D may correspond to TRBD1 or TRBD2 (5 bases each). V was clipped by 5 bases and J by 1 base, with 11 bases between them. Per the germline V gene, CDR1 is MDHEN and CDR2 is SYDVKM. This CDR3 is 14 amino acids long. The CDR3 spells CASSAAGTQETQYF. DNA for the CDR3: TGTGCCAGCAGTGCCGCCGGGACCCAAGAGACCCAGTACTTC.

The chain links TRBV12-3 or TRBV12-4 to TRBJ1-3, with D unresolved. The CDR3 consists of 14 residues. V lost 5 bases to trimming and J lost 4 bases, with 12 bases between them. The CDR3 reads CASSGEELGNTIYF. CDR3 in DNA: TGTGCCAGCAGTGGAGAGGAACTCGGAAACACCATATATTTT.

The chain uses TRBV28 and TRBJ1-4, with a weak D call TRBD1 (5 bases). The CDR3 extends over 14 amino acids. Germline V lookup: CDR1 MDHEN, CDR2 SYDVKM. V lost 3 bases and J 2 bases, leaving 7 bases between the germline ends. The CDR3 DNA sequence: TGTGCCAGCAGTTTCGGGGGTACTAATGAAAAACTGTTTTTT. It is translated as CASSFGGTNEKLFF.

The CDR3, as DNA: TGCAGTGCTAGAGGGGAAAGAGCGGTAAGCGGGGAGCAGTTCTTC. Amino acid sequence: CSARGERAVSGEQFF. The gene calls are TRBV20-1 and TRBJ2-1, with a weak D call TRBD2 (6 bases). Deletions cut 1 base from V and 10 bases from J, with 20 bases between. The CDR3 runs to 15 residues. Germline V lookup: CDR1 DFQATT, CDR2 SNEGSKA (reference sequence).